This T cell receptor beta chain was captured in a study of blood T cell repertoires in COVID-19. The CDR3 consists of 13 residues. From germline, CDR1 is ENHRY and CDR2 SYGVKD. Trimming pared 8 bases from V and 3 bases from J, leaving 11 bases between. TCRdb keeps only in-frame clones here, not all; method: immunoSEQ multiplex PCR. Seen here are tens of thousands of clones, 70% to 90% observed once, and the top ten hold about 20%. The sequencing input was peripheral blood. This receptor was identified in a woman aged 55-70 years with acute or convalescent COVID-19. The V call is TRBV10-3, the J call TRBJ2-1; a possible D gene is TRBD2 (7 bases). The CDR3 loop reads CAIRGADYNEQFF. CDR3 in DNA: TGTGCCATCCGGGGGGCGGACTACAATGAGCAGTTCTTC.